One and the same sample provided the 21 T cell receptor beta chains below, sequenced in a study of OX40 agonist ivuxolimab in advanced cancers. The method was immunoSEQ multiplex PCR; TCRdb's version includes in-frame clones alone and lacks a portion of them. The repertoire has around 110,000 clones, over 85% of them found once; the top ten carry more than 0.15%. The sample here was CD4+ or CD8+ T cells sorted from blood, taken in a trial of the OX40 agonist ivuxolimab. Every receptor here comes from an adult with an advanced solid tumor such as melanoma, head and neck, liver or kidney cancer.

CDR3 in amino acids: CSVEGVDISYEQYF. The DNA of the CDR3 is TGCAGCGTTGAAGGGGTTGATATTTCCTACGAGCAGTACTTC. The rearrangement links TRBV29-1 to TRBJ2-7, with D unclear. The CDR3 consists of 14 residues. The germline CDR1 and CDR2 sequences are SQVTM and ANQGSEA. With 1 base removed from V and 1 base from J, the gap between germline ends came to 11 bases.

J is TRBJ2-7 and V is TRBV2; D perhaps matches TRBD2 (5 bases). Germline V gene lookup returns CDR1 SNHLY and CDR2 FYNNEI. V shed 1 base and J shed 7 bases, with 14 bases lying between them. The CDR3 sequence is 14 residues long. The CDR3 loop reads CASSEGSEVPEQYF. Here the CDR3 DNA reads TGTGCCAGCAGTGAAGGCTCGGAGGTCCCTGAGCAGTACTTC. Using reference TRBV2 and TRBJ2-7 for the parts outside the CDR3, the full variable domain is EPEVTQTPSHQVTQMGQEVILRCVPISNHLYFYWYRQILGQKVEFLVSFYNNEISEKSEIFDDQFSVERPDGSNFTLKIRSTKLEDSAMYFCASSEGSEVPEQYFGPGTRLTVT.

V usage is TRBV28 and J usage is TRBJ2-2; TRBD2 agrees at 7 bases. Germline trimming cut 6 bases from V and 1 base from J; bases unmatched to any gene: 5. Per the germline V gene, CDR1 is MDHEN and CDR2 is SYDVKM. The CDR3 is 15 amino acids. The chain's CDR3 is CASSLAGLNTGELFF. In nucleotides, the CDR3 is TGTGCCAGCAGCTTAGCGGGCTTGAACACCGGGGAGCTGTTTTTT.

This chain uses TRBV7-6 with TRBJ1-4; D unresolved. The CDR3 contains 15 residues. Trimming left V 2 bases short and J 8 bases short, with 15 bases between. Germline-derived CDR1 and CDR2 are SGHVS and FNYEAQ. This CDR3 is CASSLSSPGREKLFF. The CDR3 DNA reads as TGTGCCAGCAGCTTATCATCGCCCGGGAGGGAAAAACTGTTTTTT.

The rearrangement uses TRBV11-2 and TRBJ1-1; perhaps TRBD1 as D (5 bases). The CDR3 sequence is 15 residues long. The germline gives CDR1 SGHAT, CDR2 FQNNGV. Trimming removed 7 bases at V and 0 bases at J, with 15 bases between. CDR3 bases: TGTGCCAGCAACCCCCGGACACTGATGAACACTGAAGCTTTCTTT. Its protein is CASNPRTLMNTEAFF.

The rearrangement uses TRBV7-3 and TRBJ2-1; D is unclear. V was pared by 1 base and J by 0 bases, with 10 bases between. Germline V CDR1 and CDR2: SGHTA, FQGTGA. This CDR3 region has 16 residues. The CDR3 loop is CASSLISVSSYNEQFF. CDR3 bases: TGTGCCAGCAGCTTAATATCCGTAAGCTCCTACAATGAGCAGTTCTTC.

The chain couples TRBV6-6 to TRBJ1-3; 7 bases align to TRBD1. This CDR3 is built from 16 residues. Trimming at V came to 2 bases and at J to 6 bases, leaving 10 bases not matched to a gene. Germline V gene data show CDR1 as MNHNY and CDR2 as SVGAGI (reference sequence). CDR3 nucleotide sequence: TGTGCCAGCAGTTACACTCTGACAGGGTCGGCAAACACCATATATTTT. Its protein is CASSYTLTGSANTIYF.

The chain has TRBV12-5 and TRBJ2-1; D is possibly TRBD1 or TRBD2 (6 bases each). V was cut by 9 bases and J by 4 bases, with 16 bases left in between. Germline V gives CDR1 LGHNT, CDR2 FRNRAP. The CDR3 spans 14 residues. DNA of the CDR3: TGTGCTAGCGGTGGGGGGACAACTTACAATGAGCAGTTCTTC. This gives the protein CASGGGTTYNEQFF.

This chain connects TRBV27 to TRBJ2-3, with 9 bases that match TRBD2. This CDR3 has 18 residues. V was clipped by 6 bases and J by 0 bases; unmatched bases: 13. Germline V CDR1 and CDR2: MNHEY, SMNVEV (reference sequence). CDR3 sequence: CASSTPALAGASTDTQYF. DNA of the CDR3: TGTGCCAGCAGCACCCCTGCTTTAGCGGGAGCTAGCACAGATACGCAGTATTTT.

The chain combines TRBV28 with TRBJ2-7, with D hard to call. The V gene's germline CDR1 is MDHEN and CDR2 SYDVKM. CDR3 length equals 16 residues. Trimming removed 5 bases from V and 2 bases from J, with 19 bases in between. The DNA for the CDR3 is TGTGCCAGCAGTCCGACCACTCACCCTAACCCCTACGAGCAGTACTTC. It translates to CASSPTTHPNPYEQYF.

CDR3 sequence (DNA): TGTGCCAGCAGTCGGCAGGGGAGGGGAGGAAACACCATATATTTT. It codes for CASSRQGRGGNTIYF. The chain couples TRBV6-5 to TRBJ1-3; TRBD1 might be the D (6 bases). This CDR3 comprises 15 residues. Trimming shortened V by 5 bases and J by 4 bases, and 15 bases separated the two germline ends. The V gene's germline CDR1 is MNHEY and CDR2 SVGAGI.

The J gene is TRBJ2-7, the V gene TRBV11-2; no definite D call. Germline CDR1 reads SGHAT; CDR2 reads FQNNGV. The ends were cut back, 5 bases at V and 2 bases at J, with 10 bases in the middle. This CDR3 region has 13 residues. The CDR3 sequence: CASSLPGPYEQYF. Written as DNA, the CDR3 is TGTGCCAGCAGCCTACCAGGACCCTACGAGCAGTACTTC. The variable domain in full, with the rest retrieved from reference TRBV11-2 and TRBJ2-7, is EAGVAQSPRYKIIEKRQSVAFWCNPISGHATLYWYQQILGQGPKLLIQFQNNGVVDDSQLPKDRFSAERLKGVDSTLKIQPAKLEDSAVYLCASSLPGPYEQYFGPGTRLTVT.

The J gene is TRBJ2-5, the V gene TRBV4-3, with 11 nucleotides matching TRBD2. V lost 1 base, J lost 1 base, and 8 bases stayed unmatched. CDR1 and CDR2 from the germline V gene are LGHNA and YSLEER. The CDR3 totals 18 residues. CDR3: CASSQVRTSGPVQETQYF. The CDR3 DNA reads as TGCGCCAGCAGCCAAGTTCGGACTAGCGGGCCCGTCCAAGAGACCCAGTACTTC.

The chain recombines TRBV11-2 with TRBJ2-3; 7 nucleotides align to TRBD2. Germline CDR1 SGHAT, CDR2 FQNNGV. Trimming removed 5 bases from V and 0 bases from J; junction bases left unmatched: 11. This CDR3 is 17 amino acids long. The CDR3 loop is CASSPRVGGGSTDTQYF. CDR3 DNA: TGTGCCAGCAGCCCTAGGGTGGGCGGGGGTAGCACAGATACGCAGTATTTT.

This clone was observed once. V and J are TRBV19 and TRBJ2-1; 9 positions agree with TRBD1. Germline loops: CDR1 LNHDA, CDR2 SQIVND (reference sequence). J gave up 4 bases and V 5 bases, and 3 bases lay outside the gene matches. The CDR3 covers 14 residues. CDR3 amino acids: CASSSGTGYNEQFF. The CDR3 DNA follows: TGTGCCAGTAGTTCCGGGACAGGGTACAATGAGCAGTTCTTC. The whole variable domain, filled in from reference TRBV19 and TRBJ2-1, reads DGGITQSPKYLFRKEGQNVTLSCEQNLNHDAMYWYRQDPGQGLRLIYYSQIVNDFQKGDIAEGYSVSREKKESFPLTVTSAQKNPTAFYLCASSSGTGYNEQFFGPGTRLTVL.

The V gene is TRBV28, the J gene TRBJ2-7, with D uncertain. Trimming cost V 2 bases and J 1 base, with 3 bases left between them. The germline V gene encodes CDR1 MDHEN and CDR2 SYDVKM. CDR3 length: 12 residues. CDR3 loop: CASSLVSYEQYF. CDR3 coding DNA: TGTGCCAGCAGTTTAGTTTCCTACGAGCAGTACTTC.

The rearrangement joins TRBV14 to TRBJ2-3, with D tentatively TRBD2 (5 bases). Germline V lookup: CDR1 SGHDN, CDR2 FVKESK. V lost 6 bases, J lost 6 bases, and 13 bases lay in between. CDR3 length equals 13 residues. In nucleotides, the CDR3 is TGTGCCAGCAGTCCTAGCCCCGGGGATACGCAGTATTTT. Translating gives CASSPSPGDTQYF.

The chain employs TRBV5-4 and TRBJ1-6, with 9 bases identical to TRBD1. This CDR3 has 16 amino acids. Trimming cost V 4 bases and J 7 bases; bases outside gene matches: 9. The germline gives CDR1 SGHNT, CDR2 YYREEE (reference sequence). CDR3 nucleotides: TGTGCCAGCAGCATAGGACAGGGGTCGGTCAATTCACCCCTCCACTTT. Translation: CASSIGQGSVNSPLHF.

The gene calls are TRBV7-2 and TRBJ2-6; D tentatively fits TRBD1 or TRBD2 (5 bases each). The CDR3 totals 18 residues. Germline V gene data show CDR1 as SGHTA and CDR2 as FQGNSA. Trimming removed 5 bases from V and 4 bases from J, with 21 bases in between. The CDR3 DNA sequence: TGTGCCAGCAGCCCCGGGGACGGGTTAACTCTGGGGGCCAACGTCCTGACTTTC. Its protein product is CASSPGDGLTLGANVLTF. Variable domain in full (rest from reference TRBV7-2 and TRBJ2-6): GAGVSQSPSNKVTEKGKDVELRCDPISGHTALYWYRQSLGQGLEFLIYFQGNSAPDKSGLPSDRFSAERTGGSVSTLTIQRTQQEDSAVYLCASSPGDGLTLGANVLTFGAGSRLTVL.

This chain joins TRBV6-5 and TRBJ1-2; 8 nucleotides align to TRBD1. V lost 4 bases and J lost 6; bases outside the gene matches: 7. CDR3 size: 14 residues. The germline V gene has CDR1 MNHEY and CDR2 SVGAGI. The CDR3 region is CASSFEDRAHGYTF. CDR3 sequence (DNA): TGTGCCAGCAGTTTTGAGGACAGGGCTCATGGCTACACCTTC.

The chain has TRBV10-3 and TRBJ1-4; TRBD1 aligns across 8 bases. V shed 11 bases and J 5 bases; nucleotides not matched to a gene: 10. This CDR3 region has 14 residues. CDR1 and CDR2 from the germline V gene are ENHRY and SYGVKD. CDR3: CAARGTGRNEKLFF. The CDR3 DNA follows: TGTGCCGCCCGCGGGACAGGCCGAAATGAAAAACTGTTTTTT.